The entry that follows covers one TCR beta chain sequence. Its antigen is unknown. Base-call qualities are not available, and no considerably larger clone is one nucleotide away. TCRbeta CDR3 regions were amplified from genomic DNA using the immunoSEQ Assay, a bias-controlled multiplex PCR. The original pipeline was this. The number of nucleated cells in each sample was estimated from the amplification of reference gene primers within the assay. To quantify the absolute abundance of each unique TCRbeta CDR3 rearrangement, sequence reads were collapsed and filtered. For each sample, productive Simpson clonality was calculated by taking the square root of Simpson's diversity index across productive rearrangements. The table comes from immuneACCESS by way of TCRdb, which keeps in-frame sequences with V and J called. Part of the clones is missing from these tables; in studies checked, under half for an unresolved V gene and the rest for unknown reasons. Clonal size and the V and J genes are those of that table, whereas D and trimming came from the DNA. Present in this sample are about 220,000 clones, roughly nine tenths of which were seen just once. The top ten clonotypes cover approximately 3.8% of the sample.

These data are taken from a study of blood T cell repertoires in COVID-19 (TCRdb year 2020). Background for the entire study: Samples covering the acute and convalescent phases of COVID-19 were provided by collaborators in the United States, Italy and Spain. Samples came from the ongoing ImmuneRACE study (first 160 participants) plus 1,254 subjects from 6 global collaborators. The repertoires were released in a freely available public database meant as a resource for research on the immune response to SARS-CoV-2. Where HLA class I and class II types were available, the types were taken from metadata supplied by the sample provider, not from assay-based typing. Nearly every sample came with metadata listing a de-identified subject ID, COVID-19 status, age in years and sex. The material from the prospective study consisted of cDNA or gDNA derived from T cells, B-cell-depleted T cells, or PBMCs. Subjects who had been exposed to COVID-19, were actively infected with it, or had recovered from it provided the deeply sampled blood TCRbeta repertoires that made up the dataset. What the research found in general, with its limitations: Clinical and demographic metadata were provided uncurated, with the amount varying by source and participant.

Enrolling through a virtual design, the prospective study's participants ranged in age from roughly 18 to 89 years and lived across more than 20 United States geographic areas. To assign participants to cohorts, the prospective study relied on clinical history that participants themselves reported in a screening survey and a study questionnaire. In the prospective study, mobile phlebotomists collected whole blood, serum and a nasopharyngeal or oropharyngeal swab from each participant. Additional blood draws and questionnaires over an approximately 2-month period could optionally be provided by prospective study participants. Blood samples from the prospective study were shipped frozen or at room temperature prior to DNA extraction. From a lookup of the germline V gene, CDR1 and CDR2 are SGHVS and FQNEAQ. From its cysteine to its phenylalanine, the CDR3 spans 15 amino acids. CDR3 DNA is the only sequence kept; it has 45 bases, read in frame from the first base. Relative to germline, V is missing 5 bases and J is missing 5 bases, with 10 bases of the junction outside any gene match.

The rearranged chain carries TRBV7-8 and TRBJ1-1; TRBD1 fits 8 bases in the junction. This clonotype was obtained from a young woman in a cohort exposed to, infected with or recovered from COVID-19 (not recorded which). The sample consisted of PBMCs or T cells enriched from blood (not recorded which). The base sequence is TGTGCCAGCAGCCCTGACAGGGGAATGTGGACTGAAGCTTTCTTT. It translates as CASSPDRGMWTEAFF. When the CDR3 is completed using the reference TRBV7-8 and TRBJ1-1 genes on either side, the full variable domain is GAGVSQSPRYKVAKRGQDVALRCDPISGHVSLFWYQQALGQGPEFLTYFQNEAQLDKSGLPSDRFFAERPEGSVSTLKIQRTQQEDSAVYLCASSPDRGMWTEAFFGQGTRLTVV.